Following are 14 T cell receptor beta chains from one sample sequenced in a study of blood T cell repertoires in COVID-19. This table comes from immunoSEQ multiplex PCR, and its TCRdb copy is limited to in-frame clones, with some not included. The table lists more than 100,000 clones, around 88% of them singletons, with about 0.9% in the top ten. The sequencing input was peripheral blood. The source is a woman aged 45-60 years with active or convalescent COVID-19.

The chain's CDR3 is CASSSSGQGFYGYTF. Here the CDR3 DNA reads TGTGCCAGCAGCTCCTCCGGACAGGGGTTTTATGGCTACACCTTC. The chain combines TRBV13 with TRBJ1-2; the match to TRBD1 covers 9 bases. The CDR3 spans 15 residues. Germline loops: CDR1 PRHDT, CDR2 FYEKMQ (reference sequence). Trimming cost V 4 bases and J 5 bases; bases outside gene matches: 8.

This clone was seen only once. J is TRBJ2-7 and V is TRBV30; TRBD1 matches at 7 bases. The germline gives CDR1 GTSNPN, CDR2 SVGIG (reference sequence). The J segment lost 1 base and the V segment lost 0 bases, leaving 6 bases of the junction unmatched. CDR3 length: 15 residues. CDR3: CAWSVPRQGSYEQYF. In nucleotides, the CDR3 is TGTGCCTGGAGTGTACCCCGACAGGGTTCCTACGAGCAGTACTTC.

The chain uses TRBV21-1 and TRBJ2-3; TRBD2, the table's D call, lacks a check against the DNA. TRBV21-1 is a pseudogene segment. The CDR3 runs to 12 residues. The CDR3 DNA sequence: TGTGCCAGCACCCGGCCCGGGGATACGCAGTATTTT. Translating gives CASTRPGDTQYF.

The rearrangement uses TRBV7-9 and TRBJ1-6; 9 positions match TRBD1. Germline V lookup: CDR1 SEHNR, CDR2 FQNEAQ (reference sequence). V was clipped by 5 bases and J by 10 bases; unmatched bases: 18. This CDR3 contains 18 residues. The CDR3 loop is CASSPTVGDRETESPLHF. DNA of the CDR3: TGTGCCAGCAGCCCCACGGTGGGGGACAGGGAGACAGAATCACCCCTCCACTTT.

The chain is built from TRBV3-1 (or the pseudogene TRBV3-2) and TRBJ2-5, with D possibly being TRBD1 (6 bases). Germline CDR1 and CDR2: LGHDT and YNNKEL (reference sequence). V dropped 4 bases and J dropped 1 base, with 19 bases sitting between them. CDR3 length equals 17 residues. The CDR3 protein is CASSLTGPLRLQETQYF. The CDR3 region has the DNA TGTGCCAGCAGCCTCACAGGGCCCCTTAGACTCCAAGAGACCCAGTACTTC.

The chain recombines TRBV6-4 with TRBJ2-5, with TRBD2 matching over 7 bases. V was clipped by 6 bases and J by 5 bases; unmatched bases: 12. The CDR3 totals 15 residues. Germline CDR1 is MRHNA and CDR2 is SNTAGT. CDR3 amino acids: CASSAFGGRGETQYF. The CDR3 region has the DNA TGTGCCAGCAGCGCCTTCGGTGGGAGGGGCGAGACCCAGTACTTC.

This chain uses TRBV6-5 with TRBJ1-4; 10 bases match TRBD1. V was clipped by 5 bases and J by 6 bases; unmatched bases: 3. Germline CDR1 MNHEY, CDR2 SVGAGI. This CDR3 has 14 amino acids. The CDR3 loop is CASSRTGGHEKLFF. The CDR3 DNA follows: TGTGCCAGCAGTCGGACAGGGGGGCATGAAAAACTGTTTTTT.

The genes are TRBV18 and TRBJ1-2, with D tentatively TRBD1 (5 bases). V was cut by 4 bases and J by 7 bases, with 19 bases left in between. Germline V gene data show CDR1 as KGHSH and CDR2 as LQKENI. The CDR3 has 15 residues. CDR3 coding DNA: TGTGCCAGCTCACACAGTCAGGGAAGAGTGGGTGGCTACACCTTC. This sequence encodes CASSHSQGRVGGYTF.

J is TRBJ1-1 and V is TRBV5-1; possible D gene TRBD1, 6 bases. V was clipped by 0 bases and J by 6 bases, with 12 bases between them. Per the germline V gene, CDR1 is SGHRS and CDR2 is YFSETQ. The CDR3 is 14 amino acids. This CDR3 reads CASSLEGGRAEAFF. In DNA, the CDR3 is TGCGCCAGCAGCTTGGAAGGGGGTCGCGCTGAAGCTTTCTTT.

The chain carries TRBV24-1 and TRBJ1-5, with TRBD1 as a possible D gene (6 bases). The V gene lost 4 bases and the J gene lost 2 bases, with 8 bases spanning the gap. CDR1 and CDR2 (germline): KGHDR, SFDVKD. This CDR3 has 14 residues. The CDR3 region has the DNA TGTGCCACCAGTGACCACAGGGGCAATCAGCCCCAGCATTTT. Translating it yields CATSDHRGNQPQHF.

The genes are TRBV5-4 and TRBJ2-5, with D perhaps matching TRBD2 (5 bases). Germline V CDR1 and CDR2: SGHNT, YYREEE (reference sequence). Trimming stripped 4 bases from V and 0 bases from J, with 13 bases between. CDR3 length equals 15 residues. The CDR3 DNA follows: TGTGCCAGCAGCCTACGGAGCGGAGACCAAGAGACCCAGTACTTC. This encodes CASSLRSGDQETQYF.

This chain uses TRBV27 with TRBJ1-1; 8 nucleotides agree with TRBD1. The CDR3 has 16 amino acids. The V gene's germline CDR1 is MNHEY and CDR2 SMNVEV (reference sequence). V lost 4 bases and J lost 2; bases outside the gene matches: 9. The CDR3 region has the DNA TGTGCCAGCAGTTCCTACGGACAGGGTATTAACACTGAAGCTTTCTTT. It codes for CASSSYGQGINTEAFF.

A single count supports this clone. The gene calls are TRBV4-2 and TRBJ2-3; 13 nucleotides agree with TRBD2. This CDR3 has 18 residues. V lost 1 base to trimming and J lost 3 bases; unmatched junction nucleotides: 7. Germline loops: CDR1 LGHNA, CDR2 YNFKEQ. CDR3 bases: TGTGCCAGCAGCCAAGGAGGACTAGCGGGAGTAAGGACAGATACGCAGTATTTT. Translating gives CASSQGGLAGVRTDTQYF.

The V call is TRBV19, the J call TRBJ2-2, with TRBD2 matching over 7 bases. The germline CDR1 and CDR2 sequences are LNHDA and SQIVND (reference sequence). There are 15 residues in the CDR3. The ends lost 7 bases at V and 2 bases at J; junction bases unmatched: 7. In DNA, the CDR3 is TGTGCCAGTAACCGACTAGCTTTTAACACCGGGGAGCTGTTTTTT. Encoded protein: CASNRLAFNTGELFF.